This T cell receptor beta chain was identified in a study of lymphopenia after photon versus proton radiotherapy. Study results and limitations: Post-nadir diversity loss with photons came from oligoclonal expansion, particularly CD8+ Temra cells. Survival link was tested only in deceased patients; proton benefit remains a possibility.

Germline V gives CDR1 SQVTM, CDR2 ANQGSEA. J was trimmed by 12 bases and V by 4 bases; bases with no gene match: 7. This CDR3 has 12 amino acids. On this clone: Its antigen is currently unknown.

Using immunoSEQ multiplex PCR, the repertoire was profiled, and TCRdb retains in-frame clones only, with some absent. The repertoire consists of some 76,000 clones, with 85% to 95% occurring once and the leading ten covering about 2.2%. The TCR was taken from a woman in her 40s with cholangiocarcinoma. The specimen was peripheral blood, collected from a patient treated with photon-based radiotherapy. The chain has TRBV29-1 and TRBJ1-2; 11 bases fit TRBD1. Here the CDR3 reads CSVVPGQGGNTF. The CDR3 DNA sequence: TGCAGCGTTGTACCGGGACAGGGGGGCAACACCTTC. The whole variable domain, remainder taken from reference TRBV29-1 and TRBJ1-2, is SAVISQKPSRDICQRGTSLTIQCQVDSQVTMMFWYRQQPGQSLTLIATANQGSEATYESGFVIDKFPISRPNLTFSTLTVSNMSPEDSSIYLCSVVPGQGGNTFGSGTRLTVV.